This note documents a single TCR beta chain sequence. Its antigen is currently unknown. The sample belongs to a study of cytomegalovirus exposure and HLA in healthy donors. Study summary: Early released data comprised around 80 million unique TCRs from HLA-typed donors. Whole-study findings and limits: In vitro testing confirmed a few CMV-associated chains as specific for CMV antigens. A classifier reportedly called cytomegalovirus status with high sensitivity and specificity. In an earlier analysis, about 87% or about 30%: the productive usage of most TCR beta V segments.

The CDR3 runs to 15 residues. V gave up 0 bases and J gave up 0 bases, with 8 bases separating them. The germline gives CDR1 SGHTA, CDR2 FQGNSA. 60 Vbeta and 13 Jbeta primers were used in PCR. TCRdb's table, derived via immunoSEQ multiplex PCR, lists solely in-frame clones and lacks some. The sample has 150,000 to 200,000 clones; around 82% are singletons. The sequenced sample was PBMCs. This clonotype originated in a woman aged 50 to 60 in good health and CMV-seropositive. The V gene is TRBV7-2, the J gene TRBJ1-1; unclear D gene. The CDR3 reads CASSLAIALNTEAFF. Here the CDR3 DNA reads TGTGCCAGCAGCTTAGCGATAGCGCTGAACACTGAAGCTTTCTTT.